This is a list of T cell receptor beta chains from one sample in a study of vaccination and CD4 T cells after COVID-19. No antigen has been assigned to these receptors. Each CDR3 protein gets one entry after TCRdb re-called the PCR reads with MiXCR. Of more than 10,000 distinct CDR3 sequences listed, approximately 32% were seen once; the top ten hold less than 15%. Material for sequencing was CD4+ T cells from blood, cultured in vitro. The origin of the receptors is a human donor in good health. The CDR3 runs from the conserved cysteine through the conserved F or W. D genes are given only for firm matches. Size is omitted from some rows. Given values are once, few, many or a class for expanded clones.

>TRBD2|TRBV7-9|TRBJ2-5|-
CASSSQIWREWETQYF
TGTGCCAGCAGCTCCCAAATTTGGCGGGAGTGGGAGACCCAGTACTTC
>TRBD1|TRBV27|TRBJ2-7|-
CASSSPGQGVYEQYF
TGTGCCAGCAGTAGCCCGGGACAGGGGGTCTACGAGCAGTACTTC
>-|TRBV12-3/TRBV12-4|TRBJ2-5|-
CASSPGSRGETQYF
TGTGCCAGCAGTCCCGGGTCTCGGGGGGAGACCCAGTACTTC
>TRBD1|TRBV7-9|TRBJ2-7|few
CASSDIRTGGSYEQYF
TGTGCCAGCAGCGATATACGGACAGGGGGCTCCTACGAGCAGTACTTC
>TRBD1|TRBV18|TRBJ2-6|-
CASSPLGQGLGANVLTF
TGTGCCAGCTCACCACTAGGACAGGGGCTAGGGGCCAACGTCCTGACTTTC
>TRBD2|TRBV12-3/TRBV12-4|TRBJ2-3|once
CASRPMTSGSTDTQYF
TGTGCCAGCAGACCTATGACTAGCGGGAGCACAGATACGCAGTATTTT
>-|TRBV11-2|TRBJ1-1|-
CASSLDRGRRNIEAFF
TGTGCCAGCAGCTTAGATCGGGGACGGAGGAACATTGAAGCTTTCTTT
>TRBD1|TRBV28|TRBJ1-5|once
CASSLLTTTGGNQPQHF
TGTGCCAGCAGTTTGTTAACTACAACAGGGGGAAATCAGCCCCAGCATTTT
>TRBD1|TRBV18|TRBJ2-2|few
CASSRQGYTGELFF
TGTGCCAGCTCTCGACAGGGATACACCGGGGAGCTGTTTTTT
>-|TRBV30|TRBJ2-3|-
CAWSVWKGVEAQYF
TGTGCCTGGAGTGTATGGAAGGGTGTCGAGGCGCAGTATTTT
>-|TRBV15|TRBJ2-7|medium-sized
CATSTIDRNEQYF
TGTGCCACCAGCACCATTGACAGAAACGAGCAGTACTTC
>TRBD1|TRBV6-2/TRBV6-3|TRBJ1-2|-
CASGQRARGDYGYTF
TGTGCCAGCGGGCAGCGGGCCAGGGGGGACTATGGCTACACCTTC
>-|TRBV7-9|TRBJ1-1|-
CASSTRTANTEAFF
TGTGCCAGCAGCACCCGGACAGCGAACACTGAAGCTTTCTTT
>TRBD1|TRBV7-2|TRBJ1-2|few
CASSPNTGGRDGYTF
TGTGCCAGCAGCCCAAATACAGGGGGACGAGATGGCTACACCTTC
>TRBD1|TRBV9|TRBJ2-1|-
CASSEGGTGYNEQFF
TGTGCCAGCAGCGAGGGGGGGACAGGGTACAATGAGCAGTTCTTC
>-|TRBV25-1|TRBJ2-2|-
CASSDSAWTGELFF
TGTGCCAGCAGTGACTCTGCGTGGACCGGGGAGCTGTTTTTT
>TRBD1|TRBV28|TRBJ2-7|-
CASRRDRGLSYEQYF
TGTGCCAGCAGACGCGACAGGGGGCTCTCCTACGAGCAGTACTTC
>-|TRBV10-2|TRBJ2-7|few
CASSNAYEQYF
TGCGCCAGCAGTAATGCCTACGAGCAGTACTTC
>-|TRBV6-1|TRBJ1-5|-
CASSRTVQSNQPQHF
TGTGCCAGCAGTCGGACAGTGCAAAGCAATCAGCCCCAGCATTTT
>-|TRBV28|TRBJ1-2|-
CASSHARTAKGDYGYTF
TGTGCCAGCAGTCACGCGAGGACAGCGAAGGGGGACTATGGCTACACCTTC
>TRBD1|TRBV6-4|TRBJ2-3|once
CASSPSTGGGTDTQYF
TGTGCCAGCAGCCCGTCGACAGGGGGCGGCACAGATACGCAGTATTTT
>-|TRBV11-2|TRBJ2-5|few
CASSTRRTIQETQYF
TGTGCCAGCAGCACCCGAAGGACAATCCAAGAGACCCAGTACTTC
>-|TRBV7-9|TRBJ1-2|medium-sized
CASSLEGYGYTF
TGTGCCAGCAGCTTAGAGGGCTATGGCTACACCTTC
>TRBD2|TRBV29-1|TRBJ2-3|-
CSVGSGNTDTQYF
TGCAGCGTTGGAAGCGGGAACACAGATACGCAGTATTTT
>-|TRBV5-1|TRBJ1-1|few
CASSQEGSGVNTEAFF
TGCGCCAGCAGCCAGGAAGGCTCCGGGGTGAACACTGAAGCTTTCTTT
>-|TRBV6-2/TRBV6-3|TRBJ2-2|few
CASSNRGKGAGELFF
TGTGCCAGCAGTAATCGAGGGAAAGGGGCCGGGGAGCTGTTTTTT
>TRBD1|TRBV15|TRBJ2-7|-
CATGTGQGGEQYF
TGTGCCACCGGCACAGGACAGGGGGGAGAGCAGTACTTC
>-|TRBV28|TRBJ1-5|-
CATVKVGGNQPQHF
TGTGCCACCGTGAAGGTGGGTGGCAATCAGCCCCAGCATTTT
>-|TRBV20-1|TRBJ1-5|medium-sized
CSARDFLDPPNQPQHF
TGCAGTGCTAGAGATTTCCTAGACCCGCCCAATCAGCCCCAGCATTTT
>-|TRBV7-2|TRBJ2-3|few
CASSSNWGAGDTQYF
TGTGCCAGCAGCAGTAACTGGGGGGCGGGGGATACGCAGTATTTT
>-|TRBV7-3|TRBJ2-2|-
CASSSGGELFF
TGTGCCAGCAGCTCCGGCGGGGAGCTGTTTTTT
>-|TRBV28|TRBJ1-2|few
CASGETGYTF
TGTGCCAGCGGGGAAACTGGCTACACCTTC
>-|TRBV11-3|TRBJ1-5|few
CASSLERGVDQPQHF
TGTGCCAGCAGCTTAGAGCGCGGGGTCGATCAGCCCCAGCATTTT
>-|TRBV4-3|TRBJ1-2|-
CASSQVGREYGYTF
TGCGCCAGCAGCCAAGTCGGCCGGGAATATGGCTACACCTTC
>-|TRBV21-1|TRBJ1-2|medium-sized
CASSKGGKPGYTF
TGTGCCAGCAGCAAAGGGGGTAAGCCTGGCTACACCTTC
>-|TRBV20-1|TRBJ2-3|few
CSARDRHTQYF
TGCAGTGCTAGAGATCGGCATACGCAGTATTTT
>TRBD1|TRBV29-1|TRBJ1-1|-
CSVGDRPEAFF
TGCAGCGTTGGGGACAGACCTGAAGCTTTCTTT
>TRBD1|TRBV5-1|TRBJ1-2|-
CASSPEGTGRVSYGYTF
TGCGCCAGCAGCCCGGAGGGGACAGGAAGAGTTTCCTATGGCTACACCTTC
>-|TRBV19|TRBJ2-6|-
CASSPSFLRGANVLTF
TGTGCCAGTAGTCCGTCCTTCCTTCGAGGGGCCAACGTCCTGACTTTC
>-|TRBV29-1|TRBJ2-5|few
CSVEQGQETQYF
TGCAGCGTTGAACAGGGCCAAGAGACCCAGTACTTC
>TRBD1|TRBV20-1|TRBJ1-3|medium-sized
CSARQGGNTIYF
TGCAGTGCTCGACAGGGAGGTAACACCATATATTTT
>TRBD2|TRBV2|TRBJ2-2|few
CASSRLAYTGELFF
TGTGCCAGCAGTCGACTAGCCTACACCGGGGAGCTGTTTTTT
>-|TRBV7-8|TRBJ1-1|-
CASSSEGQGTEAFF
TGTGCCAGCAGTTCGGAAGGCCAGGGCACTGAAGCTTTCTTT
>-|TRBV5-4|TRBJ2-3|-
CASSSPGRSTDTQYF
TGTGCCAGCAGCTCGCCGGGACGAAGCACAGATACGCAGTATTTT
>TRBD1|TRBV7-2|TRBJ1-4|-
CASSDRGGSEKLFF
TGTGCCAGCAGCGACAGGGGAGGTTCTGAAAAACTGTTTTTT
>TRBD1|TRBV27|TRBJ2-5|-
CASSSAPRGRFGGTQYF
TGTGCCAGCAGTTCCGCCCCGAGGGGGCGATTTGGTGGGACCCAGTACTTC
>-|TRBV7-3|TRBJ1-1|few
CASSRETNTEAFF
TGTGCCAGCAGCAGGGAGACGAACACTGAAGCTTTCTTT
>-|TRBV28|TRBJ2-2|-
CASSSTGELFF
TGTGCCAGCAGTTCCACCGGGGAGCTGTTTTTT
>TRBD2|TRBV15|TRBJ2-3|-
CATSRPAGGTDTQYF
TGTGCCACCAGCAGACCAGCGGGAGGAACAGATACGCAGTATTTT
>TRBD1|TRBV12-3/TRBV12-4|TRBJ1-1|-
CASSSTGGPNTEAFF
TGTGCCAGCAGTTCCACAGGGGGGCCGAACACTGAAGCTTTCTTT
>-|TRBV6-1|TRBJ1-2|-
CASSGASLTGYGYTF
TGTGCCAGCAGTGGAGCAAGTCTTACGGGCTATGGCTACACCTTC
>TRBD2|TRBV19|TRBJ2-5|-
CASSMGLAGAWETQYF
TGTGCCAGTAGTATGGGACTAGCGGGAGCGTGGGAGACCCAGTACTTC
>TRBD2|TRBV15|TRBJ2-7|-
CATSRELSGRTSYEQYF
TGTGCCACCAGCAGGGAATTAAGCGGGAGGACGTCCTACGAGCAGTACTTC
>-|TRBV6-5|TRBJ1-2|few
CASSLTRRSNYGYTF
TGTGCCAGCAGTTTAACAAGGAGGTCTAACTATGGCTACACCTTC
>-|TRBV19|TRBJ2-7|once
CASTRTGSSYEQYF
TGTGCCAGTACCAGGACGGGAAGCTCCTACGAGCAGTACTTT
>-|TRBV28|TRBJ2-7|-
CASSLGENEQYF
TGTGCCAGCAGTTTAGGGGAAAACGAGCAGTACTTC
>TRBD2|TRBV7-2|TRBJ2-3|-
CASSSGGTDTQYF
TGTGCCAGCAGTTCGGGGGGGACAGATACGCAGTATTTT
>TRBD1|TRBV4-3|TRBJ1-5|few
CASSQEAGGGQPQHF
TGCGCCAGCAGCCAAGAGGCAGGGGGCGGTCAGCCCCAGCATTTT
>-|TRBV10-3|TRBJ2-1|-
CAISGVTRELNEQFF
TGTGCCATCAGTGGAGTGACACGGGAGCTGAATGAGCAGTTCTTC